Included here is one TCR beta chain sequence, with context. The ends lost 12 bases at V and 2 bases at J; junction bases unmatched: 11. The V gene's germline CDR1 is KGHDR and CDR2 SFDVKD. The CDR3 covers 15 residues. These data are taken from a study of blood T cell repertoires in COVID-19. Study summary: COVID-19 samples from acute and convalescent phases originated in the United States, Italy and Spain. The cDNA or gDNA used as material had been derived from T cells, B-cell-depleted T cells, or PBMCs.

Methods used by the authors: By means of reference gene primer amplification, nucleated cell counts were estimated. The protocol was immunoSEQ multiplex PCR, while the TCRdb copy is restricted to in-frame clones and leaves out a portion. Clonal size and the V and J genes are those of that table, whereas D and trimming came from the DNA. The sample lists some 260,000 clones, roughly 88% occurring once. The origin of this receptor is a woman between 35 and 50 years old who had recovered from COVID-19. V usage is TRBV24-1 and J usage is TRBJ2-3; TRBD1 agrees at 9 bases. The sample taken for sequencing was peripheral blood. CDR3 protein: CAVSRGTGFTDTQYF. CDR3 coding DNA: TGTGCCGTTTCACGGGGGACAGGGTTCACAGATACGCAGTATTTT.